The text below deals with one T cell receptor (beta chain). Its antigen remains unidentified. The CDR3 is made up of 17 amino acids. CDR1 is MDHEN and CDR2 is SYDVKM in the germline V gene. Trimming at V came to 3 bases and at J to 1 base, leaving 5 bases not matched to a gene. The sample originates from a study of T cell repertoires and HLA-DP antigens. Study-level information: Pre-culture CD4+ samples used 1,200 ng DNA versus roughly 200 ng for CD137+CD4+ sorts.

General observations from the study: No separate analysis of naive versus memory CD4+ cells was done.

The PCR primers covered 54 TRBV and 13 TRBJ segments. Method: immunoSEQ multiplex PCR; TCRdb's copy keeps in-frame clones and lacks some. Found here are about 89,000 clones, around nine tenths of them singletons; the top ten hold about 1.7%. This chain joins TRBV28 and TRBJ1-5, with 11 bases identical to TRBD1. Sequencing used CD4+ T cells from PBMCs. This TCR came from a middle-aged man in good health and CMV-seronegative. CDR3 protein: CASSFAGQGGSNQPQHF. In nucleotides, the CDR3 is TGTGCCAGCAGTTTCGCGGGACAGGGGGGCAGCAATCAGCCCCAGCATTTT.